The sequence of this T cell receptor (beta chain) was determined in a study of T cells in Graves' hyperthyroidism and ophthalmopathy. In the study overall: Once the initial diagnosis was made, peripheral blood was obtained before any treatment. The study's findings and limits: Expanded thyroid clonotypes (above 0.001) were mostly also found in blood.

The ends lost 1 base at V and 8 bases at J; junction bases unmatched: 3. This CDR3 region has 14 residues. Germline V CDR1 and CDR2: SGHTA, FQGTGA. Authors of the study amplified TCR beta CDR3 regions from RNA transcripts. A first-round RT-PCR of the TCR CDR3 used the HTBI primer set. TCRdb ran MiXCR on the multiplex PCR reads and lists one entry per CDR3 protein. The sample carries roughly 550,000 distinct CDR3 sequences, 15% to 20% recorded once. This clonotype was detected ten times or more. No antigen is known for it. The J gene is TRBJ2-1, the V gene TRBV7-3, with 9 bases aligning to TRBD2. Sequenced input: blood. This TCR was recovered from a woman aged 25 to 45 with Graves' ophthalmopathy. The CDR3: CASSLMREGDEQFF. DNA for the CDR3: TGTGCCAGCAGCTTAATGCGGGAGGGCGATGAGCAGTTCTTC.